This T cell receptor beta chain was captured in a study of cytomegalovirus exposure and HLA in healthy donors. Whole-study results and caveats: CMV antigen specificity of a few CMV-associated chains was confirmed in vitro. In an earlier analysis, productive rearrangement rates for most beta V segments clustered near 87% or 30%.

Primers: 60 Vbeta forward and 13 Jbeta reverse. Repertoires were generated with immunoSEQ multiplex PCR, while TCRdb's copy carries only in-frame clones and drops some. The repertoire includes 240,000 or so clones, 70% to 90% of them detected once, and about 7.3% sits in the top ten. For this clone: Its antigen is undetermined.

The source is a woman in her sixties in good health and CMV-seropositive. Sequenced sample: PBMCs.

The CDR3 coding sequence is TGTGCCAGCAGGCAAGGGACTACGAGCACAGATACGCAGTATTTT. Translated: CASRQGTTSTDTQYF. V gene TRBV2 combines with J gene TRBJ2-3; 7 bases line up with TRBD2. The germline CDR1 and CDR2 sequences are SNHLY and FYNNEI. Trimming cost V 6 bases and J 0 bases; bases outside gene matches: 6. The CDR3 is made up of 15 amino acids.